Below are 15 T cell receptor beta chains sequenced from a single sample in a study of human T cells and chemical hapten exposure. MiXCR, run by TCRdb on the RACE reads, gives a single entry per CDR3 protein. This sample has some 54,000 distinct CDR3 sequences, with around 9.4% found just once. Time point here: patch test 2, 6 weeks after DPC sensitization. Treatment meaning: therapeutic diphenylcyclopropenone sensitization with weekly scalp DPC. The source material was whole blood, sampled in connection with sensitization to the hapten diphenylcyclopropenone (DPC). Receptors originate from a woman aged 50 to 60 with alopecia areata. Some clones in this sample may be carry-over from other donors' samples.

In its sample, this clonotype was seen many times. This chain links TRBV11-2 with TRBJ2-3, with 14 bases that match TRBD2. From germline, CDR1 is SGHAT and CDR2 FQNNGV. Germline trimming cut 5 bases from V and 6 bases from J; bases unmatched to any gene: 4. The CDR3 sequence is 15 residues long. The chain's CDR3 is CASSRLAGGMDTQYF. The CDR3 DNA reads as TGTGCCAGCAGCCGACTAGCGGGAGGGATGGATACGCAGTATTTT.

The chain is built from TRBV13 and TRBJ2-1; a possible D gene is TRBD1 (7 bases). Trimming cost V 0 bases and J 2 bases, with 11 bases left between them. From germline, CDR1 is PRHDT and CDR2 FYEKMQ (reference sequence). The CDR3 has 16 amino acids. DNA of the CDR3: TGTGCCAGCAGCTTAGGGCGGGACAGAGCCTACAATGAGCAGTTCTTC. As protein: CASSLGRDRAYNEQFF.

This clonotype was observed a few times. The CDR3 sequence is CASSARPGQGLVNEQFF. CDR3 DNA sequence: TGTGCCAGCAGCGCGAGGCCGGGACAGGGACTTGTTAATGAGCAGTTCTTC. The chain couples TRBV7-9 to TRBJ2-1; 9 nucleotides align to TRBD1. This CDR3 is built from 17 residues. CDR1 and CDR2 (germline): SEHNR, FQNEAQ (reference sequence). V lost 5 bases, J lost 7 bases, and 15 bases stayed unmatched.

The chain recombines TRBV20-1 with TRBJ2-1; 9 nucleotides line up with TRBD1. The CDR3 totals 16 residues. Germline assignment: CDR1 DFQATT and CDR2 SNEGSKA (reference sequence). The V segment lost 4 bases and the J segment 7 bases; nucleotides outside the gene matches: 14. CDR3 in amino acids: CSATPGTGTSRNEQFF. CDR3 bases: TGCAGTGCTACCCCTGGGACAGGGACGTCTAGGAATGAGCAGTTCTTC.

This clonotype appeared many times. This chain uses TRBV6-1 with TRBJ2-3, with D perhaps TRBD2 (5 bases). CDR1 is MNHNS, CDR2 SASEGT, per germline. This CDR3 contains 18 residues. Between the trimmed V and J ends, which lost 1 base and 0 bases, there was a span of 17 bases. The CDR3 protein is CASSEVLSGYPSTDTQYF. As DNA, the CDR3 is TGTGCCAGCAGTGAAGTTCTCTCGGGATACCCTAGCACAGATACGCAGTATTTT.

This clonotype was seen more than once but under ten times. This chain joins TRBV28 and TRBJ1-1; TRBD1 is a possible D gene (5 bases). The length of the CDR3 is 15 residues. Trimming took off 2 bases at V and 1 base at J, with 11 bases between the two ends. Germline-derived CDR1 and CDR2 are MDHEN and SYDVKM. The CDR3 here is CASSLRGIRNTEAFF. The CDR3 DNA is TGTGCCAGCAGTTTACGGGGGATCAGGAACACTGAAGCTTTCTTT. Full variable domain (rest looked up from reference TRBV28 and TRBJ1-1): DVKVTQSSRYLVKRTGEKVFLECVQDMDHENMFWYRQDPGLGLRLIYFSYDVKMKEKGDIPEGYSVSREKKERFSLILESASTNQTSMYLCASSLRGIRNTEAFFGQGTRLTVV.

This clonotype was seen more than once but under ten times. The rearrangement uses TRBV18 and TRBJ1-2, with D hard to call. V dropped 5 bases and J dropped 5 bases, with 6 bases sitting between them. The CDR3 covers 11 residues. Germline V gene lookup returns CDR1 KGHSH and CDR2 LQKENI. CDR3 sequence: CASSGDYGYTF. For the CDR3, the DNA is TGTGCCAGCTCAGGGGATTATGGCTACACCTTC.

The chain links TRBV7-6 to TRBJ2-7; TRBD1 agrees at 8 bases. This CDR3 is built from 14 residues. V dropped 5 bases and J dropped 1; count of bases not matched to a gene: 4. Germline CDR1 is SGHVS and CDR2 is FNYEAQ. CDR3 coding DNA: TGTGCCAGCAGCGAAGGGACAGGATCCTACGAGCAGTACTTC. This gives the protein CASSEGTGSYEQYF.

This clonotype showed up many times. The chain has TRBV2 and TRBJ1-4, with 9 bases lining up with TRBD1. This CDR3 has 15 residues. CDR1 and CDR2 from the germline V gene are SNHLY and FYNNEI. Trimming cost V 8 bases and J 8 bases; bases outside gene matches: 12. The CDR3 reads CASLRAQGAGEKLFF. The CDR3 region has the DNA TGTGCCAGCCTTCGTGCACAGGGGGCAGGGGAAAAACTGTTTTTT. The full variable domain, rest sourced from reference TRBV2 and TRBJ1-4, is EPEVTQTPSHQVTQMGQEVILRCVPISNHLYFYWYRQILGQKVEFLVSFYNNEISEKSEIFDDQFSVERPDGSNFTLKIRSTKLEDSAMYFCASLRAQGAGEKLFFGSGTQLSVL.

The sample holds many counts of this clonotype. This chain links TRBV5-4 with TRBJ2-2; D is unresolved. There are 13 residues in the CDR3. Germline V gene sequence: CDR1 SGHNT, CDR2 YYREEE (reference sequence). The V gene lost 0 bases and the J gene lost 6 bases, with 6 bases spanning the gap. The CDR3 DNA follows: TGTGCCAGCAGCTTGGACCAGCCCGGGGAGCTGTTTTTT. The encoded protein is CASSLDQPGELFF.

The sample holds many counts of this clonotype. The DNA of the CDR3 is TGTGCCAGCAGTGTACAGGGGCCCTATGGCTACACCTTC. Protein: CASSVQGPYGYTF. The chain carries TRBV12-3 or TRBV12-4 and TRBJ1-2; 7 nucleotides align to TRBD1. With 5 bases clipped from V and 4 bases from J, the junction kept 4 bases outside the gene matches. The CDR3 contains 13 residues.

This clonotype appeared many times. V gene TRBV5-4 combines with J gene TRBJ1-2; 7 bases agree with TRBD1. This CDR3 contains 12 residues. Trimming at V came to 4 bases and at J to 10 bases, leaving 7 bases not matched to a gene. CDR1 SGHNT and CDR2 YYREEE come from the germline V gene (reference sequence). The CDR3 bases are TGTGCCAGCAGCCCTTGGACAGGCGACTACACCTTC. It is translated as CASSPWTGDYTF.

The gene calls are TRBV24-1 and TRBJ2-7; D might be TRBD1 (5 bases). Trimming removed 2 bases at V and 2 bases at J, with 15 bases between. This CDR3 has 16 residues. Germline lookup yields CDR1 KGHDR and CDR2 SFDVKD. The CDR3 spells CATSDSQVSRTYEQYF. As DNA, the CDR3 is TGTGCCACCAGTGATTCACAGGTTAGTCGTACCTACGAGCAGTACTTC.

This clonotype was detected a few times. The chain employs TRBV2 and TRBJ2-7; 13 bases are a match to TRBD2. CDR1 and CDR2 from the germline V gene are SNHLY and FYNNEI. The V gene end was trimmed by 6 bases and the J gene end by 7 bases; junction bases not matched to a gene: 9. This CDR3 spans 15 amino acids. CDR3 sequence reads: CASRIPGLAGYEQYF. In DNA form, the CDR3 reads TGTGCCAGCAGGATCCCGGGACTAGCGGGGTATGAGCAGTACTTC.

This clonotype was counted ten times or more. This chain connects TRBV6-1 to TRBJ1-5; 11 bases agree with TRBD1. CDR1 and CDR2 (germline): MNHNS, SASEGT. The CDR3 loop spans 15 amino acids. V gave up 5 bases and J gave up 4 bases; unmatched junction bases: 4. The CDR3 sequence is CASSFGTGGNQPQHF. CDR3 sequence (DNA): TGTGCCAGCAGTTTCGGGACAGGGGGTAATCAGCCCCAGCATTTT.